This T cell receptor beta chain was profiled in a study of cytomegalovirus exposure and HLA in healthy donors (dated 2017 in TCRdb). Study-wide context: An earlier analysis of approximately 600 of the donors reported more than 250 Gb of sequence data and approximately 110 million unique TCR beta sequences from 190 million or so T cells. Roughly 310 gigabases of sequencing data and tens of millions of unique TCR sequences were included in an early release covering about 700 HLA-typed donors. Along with the approximately 700-subject first cohort, a separate validation cohort of about 110 different subjects was used. An earlier analysis of 500 to 650 of the donors applied high-throughput TCR beta sequencing to assess whether each TCR beta V gene segment acted as functional or pseudogenic. Using immunosequencing, the study profiled T cell repertoires from about 610 subjects and related those repertoires to cytomegalovirus serostatus. Both class I and class II loci were covered by HLA typing, at four-digit resolution. To predict cytomegalovirus infection status, the study combined high-throughput TCR immunosequencing, statistical association of individual TCRs with disease status, and machine learning. In a later genetic analysis, genome-wide SNP genotypes for about 55% of the roughly 670 donors were used, and that subset was treated as a discovery cohort. Among about 400 genotyped donors of the cohort, an average of around 220,000 unique TCR beta nucleotide sequences was sequenced per donor, of which about 18% were non-productive. Alongside the repertoire data, information on donor age, sex, ethnicity and CMV serostatus was compiled. Roughly five DR-DQ haplotypes were treated as single units for association and clustering because of strong linkage in the cohort. In a later analysis, previously published TCR beta repertoires from roughly 710 donors were re-analyzed and high-resolution HLA genotyping was added so that TCR occurrence patterns could be studied. The number of typed donors differed by locus: about 620-640 for A, B, C, DRB1 and DQB1; approximately 530 for DQA1; approximately 600 for DPA1; and roughly 470 for DPB1. The study aimed to test whether signatures of past pathogen exposure could be identified by cataloging public T cell receptors. Of the approximately 370 genotyped donors, roughly 80% were placed in the genetic ancestry cluster associated with self-reported Caucasian donors. In the later analysis, no new phenotypic data were used to find candidate immune exposures; instead, reliance was placed on TCR beta sequences and their occurrence across donors. All discovery cohort repertoires had been generated using a single sequencing platform. General findings and caveats noted by the study authors: The 87-base-pair reads could not distinguish some IMGT-functional V segments, including TRBV6-2 and TRBV6-3, so those segments were excluded. A later analysis found that HLA-associated TCR beta chains were more clonally expanded and had lower generation probabilities than equally common non-associated chains. A later analysis reported that several top co-occurrence clusters appeared linked to parvovirus B19, influenza, CMV and Epstein-Barr virus. A further reported finding was that TCR beta sequences accurately predicted the HLA-A and HLA-B alleles for most subjects in the first cohort. The sequencing pipeline was judged likely to have produced a cluster of highly shared sequence variants as a technical artifact. In vitro tests confirmed that a few of the cytomegalovirus-associated TCR beta chains recognize cytomegalovirus antigens. A later analysis found that TCR association rates varied across HLA loci, with DRB1 alleles showing the most associated TCRs and HLA-C alleles the fewest. Immune exposure information for the cohort was limited to CMV serostatus. Only TCR beta chains were sequenced in this cohort, and the absence of alpha or paired-chain data limited detectable features. Because some donors lacked HLA typing at each locus, the association tests relied only on the typed subset. In a later analysis, most CMV-associated TCR beta chains were found to appear HLA-restricted, with HLA associations seemingly driven largely by CMV exposure. Most TCR sequences were observed very rarely across donors, whereas some public TCRs were present in many individuals. Because counts were too low, roughly 16 rarely observed V segments, including chromosome 9 orphons, were left out of the earlier analysis of about 500 of the donors. Specific HLA alleles were associated with roughly 17,000 TCR beta sequences at a false discovery rate of 0.05 in a later analysis. Correlated functional status among segregating V segments might reflect linkage disequilibrium, but an unknown experimental factor could not be ruled out. In both the original and validation cohorts, the classifier was reported to diagnose cytomegalovirus status with high specificity and sensitivity. An earlier analysis of around 500 of the donors showed that most TCR beta V segments appeared in productive rearrangements either about 87% or about 30% of the time, which broadly matched IMGT annotations. In a later genetic analysis, a missense DCLRE1C variant was associated with V-gene and J-gene trimming of TCR beta chains, and the association was replicated in an independent cohort. Roughly uniform sequencing depth across donors was assumed in presence/absence analyses, although this assumption may not hold. When HLA alleles, especially DR and DQ, strongly co-occurred, attributing TCR associations to individual alleles was difficult. In the study, some 180 TCR beta chains were listed as associated with cytomegalovirus. It was suggested by the authors that the approach could potentially be generalized to other disease states and immunological phenotypes. A later genetic analysis reported fewer N-insertions in productive TCRs among donors in an Asian-associated ancestry cluster than the 666-donor mean.

The cohort was made up of approximately 670 healthy bone marrow donors. At the time of sampling, every cohort member was nominally healthy, though immune exposures that went unrecorded were likely present. The donor tested CMV seronegative, placing the donor among the 300 to 400 seronegative members of the cohort. A peripheral blood sample was collected from each donor, and TCR beta sequencing was performed on peripheral blood mononuclear cells. Genomic DNA was extracted from the blood cell samples with the Qiagen DNeasy Blood Extraction Kit. The method was the immunoSEQ multiplex PCR assay. For the multiplex PCR, a mixture combining 60 forward primers for TCR Vbeta segments and 13 reverse primers for TCR Jbeta segments was used. A multiplex PCR assay on genomic DNA amplified the CDR3 region of rearranged TCR beta genes. The amplified TCR beta libraries were sequenced on the Illumina HiSeq System as 87-base-pair reads. In the original analysis: In a later analysis, some 80 million unique TCR beta chains were counted across the roughly 670 repertoires, and about 9.9 million of these chains were shared by at least two donors. Raw reads were error-corrected and collapsed into unique sequences by a nearest-neighbor algorithm in which closely related sequences were merged to remove PCR and sequencing errors. Alignment of CDR3 sequences to IMGT reference sequences was used to assign V, D and J gene segments. For a sequence to be retained, at least a six-nucleotide match to both a V gene segment and a J gene segment was required. Rearrangements were classified as productive when the CDR3 lacked stop codons and remained in frame with V and J, and all other rearrangements were classified as non-productive. CDR3 was defined by IMGT convention, running from the second conserved V-encoded cysteine to the conserved J-encoded phenylalanine. The earlier analysis of about 620 of the donors excluded sequences that lacked an unambiguous match to a single V gene segment. An earlier analysis of 587 of the donors classified V segments as functional when productive rearrangements were above 56.7% and as segregating when the standard deviation between donors was above 5%. A statistical classification framework was developed to diagnose cytomegalovirus status using the catalog of TCR beta chain sequences. V and J gene assignment, in a later analysis, came from comparing TCR nucleotide sequences with IMGT/GENE-DB human TR gene sequences. In a later analysis, CDR3 sequences and most-parsimonious VDJ recombination scenarios were assigned using the TCRdist pipeline. In a later analysis, every TCR beta chain was defined by the combination of its CDR3 amino acid sequence and its V-gene family, and reads without a unique V-gene family were dropped. To address suspected cross-contamination and a sequencing artifact, a later analysis removed 592 highly shared, low-generation-probability nucleotide sequences. In a later analysis, a clonal expansion index for each public chain was calculated from normalized within-repertoire ranks of inferred template counts. In a later analysis, generation probabilities were computed using a VDJ recombination model fitted to out-of-frame rearrangements, and the results were checked against IGoR. Hypergeometric tests were used in a later analysis to score TCR-TCR, TCR-HLA and TCR-CMV co-occurrence, with a repertoire-size bias correction applied to the TCR pairs. False discovery rates were estimated in a later analysis by permuting HLA or CMV assignments 20 times. In a later analysis, co-occurring TCRs were grouped using DBSCAN, and TCRdist sequence similarity was added for clustering within HLA-allele-positive subsets. Co-occurrence clustering excluded repertoires with fewer than 30,000 or more than 120,000 public chains, plus five with anomalous nucleotide sharing. This is the immuneACCESS table as TCRdb keeps it, with only in-frame sequences that have V and J called. A part of the clones is gone; compared with another copy, unresolved V genes explain less than half, and the rest is unexplained. V, J and clone size were drawn from that table, and D and trimming were deduced from the DNA. The sample yields 80,000 or so clones; around 79% were counted once. Of the sample, approximately 4.6% is held by the ten largest clones.

Notes on this clone: Its antigen is not yet known. The sample holds no much larger clone one base away, and base qualities are not on file.

Germline trimming amounts to 6 bases on V and 4 bases on J, with 15 as the count of junction bases outside the gene matches. The germline V gene encodes CDR1 MNHEY and CDR2 SMNVEV (reference sequence). Reading from cysteine to phenylalanine, the CDR3 counts 17 amino acids. Only the CDR3 DNA is retained, 51 bases long and in frame from the first base. The sequence is built from TRBV27 and TRBJ1-1, with TRBD1 identical over 9 junction bases. This receptor was taken from a man aged 40-50 years in good health and CMV-seronegative. The sample was PBMCs. DNA sequence: TGTGCCAGCAGCCCCAGACCCAAACAGGGGGCGCTCACTGAAGCTTTCTTT. It is translated as CASSPRPKQGALTEAFF.